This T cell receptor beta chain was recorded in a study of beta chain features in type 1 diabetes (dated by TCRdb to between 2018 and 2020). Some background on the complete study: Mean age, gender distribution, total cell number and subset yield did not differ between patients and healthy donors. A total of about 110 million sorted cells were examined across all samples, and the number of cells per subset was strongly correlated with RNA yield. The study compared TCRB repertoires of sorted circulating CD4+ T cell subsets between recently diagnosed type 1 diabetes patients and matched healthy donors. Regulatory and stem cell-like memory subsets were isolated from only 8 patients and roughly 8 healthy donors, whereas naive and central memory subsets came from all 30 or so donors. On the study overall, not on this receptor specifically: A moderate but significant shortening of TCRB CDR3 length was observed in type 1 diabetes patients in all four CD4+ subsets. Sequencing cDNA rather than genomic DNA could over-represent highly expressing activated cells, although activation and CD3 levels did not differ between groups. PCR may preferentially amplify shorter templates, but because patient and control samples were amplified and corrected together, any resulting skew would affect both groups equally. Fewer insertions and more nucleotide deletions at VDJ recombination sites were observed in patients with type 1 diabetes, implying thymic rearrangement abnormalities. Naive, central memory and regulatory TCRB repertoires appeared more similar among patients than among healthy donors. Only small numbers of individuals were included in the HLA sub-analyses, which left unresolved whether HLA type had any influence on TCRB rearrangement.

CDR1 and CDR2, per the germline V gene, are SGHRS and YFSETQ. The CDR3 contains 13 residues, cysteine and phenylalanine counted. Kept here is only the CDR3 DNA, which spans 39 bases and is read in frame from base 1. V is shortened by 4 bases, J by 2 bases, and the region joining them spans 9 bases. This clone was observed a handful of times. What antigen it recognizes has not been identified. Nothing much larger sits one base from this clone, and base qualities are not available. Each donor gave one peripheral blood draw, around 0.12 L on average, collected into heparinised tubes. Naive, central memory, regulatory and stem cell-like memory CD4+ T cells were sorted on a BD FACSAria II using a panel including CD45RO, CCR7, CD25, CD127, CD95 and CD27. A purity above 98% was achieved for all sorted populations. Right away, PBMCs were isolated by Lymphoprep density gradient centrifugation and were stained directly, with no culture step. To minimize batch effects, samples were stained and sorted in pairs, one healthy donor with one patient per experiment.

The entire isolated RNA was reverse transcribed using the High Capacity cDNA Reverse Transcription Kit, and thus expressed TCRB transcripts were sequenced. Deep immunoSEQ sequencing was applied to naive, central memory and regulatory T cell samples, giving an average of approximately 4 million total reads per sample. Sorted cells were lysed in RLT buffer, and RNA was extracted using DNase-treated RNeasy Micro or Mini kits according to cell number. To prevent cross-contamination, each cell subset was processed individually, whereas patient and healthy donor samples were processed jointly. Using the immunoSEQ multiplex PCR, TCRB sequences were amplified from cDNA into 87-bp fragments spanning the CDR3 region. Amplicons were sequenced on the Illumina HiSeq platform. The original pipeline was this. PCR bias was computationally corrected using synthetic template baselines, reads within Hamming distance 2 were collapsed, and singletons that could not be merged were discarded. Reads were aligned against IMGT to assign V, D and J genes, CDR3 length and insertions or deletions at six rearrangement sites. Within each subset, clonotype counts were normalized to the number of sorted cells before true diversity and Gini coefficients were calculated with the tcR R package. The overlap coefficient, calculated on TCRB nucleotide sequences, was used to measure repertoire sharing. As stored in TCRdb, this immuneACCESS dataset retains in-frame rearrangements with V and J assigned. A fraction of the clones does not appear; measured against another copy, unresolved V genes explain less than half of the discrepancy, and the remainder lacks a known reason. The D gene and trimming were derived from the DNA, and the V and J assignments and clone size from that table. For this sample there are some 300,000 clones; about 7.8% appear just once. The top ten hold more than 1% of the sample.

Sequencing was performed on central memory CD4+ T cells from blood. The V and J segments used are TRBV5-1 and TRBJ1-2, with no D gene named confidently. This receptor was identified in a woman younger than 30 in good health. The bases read TGCGCCAGCAGCCCGGACGGGAACTATGGCTACACCTTC. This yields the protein CASSPDGNYGYTF.